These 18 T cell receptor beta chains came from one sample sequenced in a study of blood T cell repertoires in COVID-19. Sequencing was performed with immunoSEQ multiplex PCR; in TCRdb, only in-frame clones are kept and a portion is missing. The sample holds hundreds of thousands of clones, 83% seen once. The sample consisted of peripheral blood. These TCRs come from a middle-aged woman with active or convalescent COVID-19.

The CDR3 coding sequence is TGTGCCAGCAGCCTCCAGGCAGGGGGAAACTATGGCTACACCTTC. Translating gives CASSLQAGGNYGYTF. The chain recombines TRBV7-9 with TRBJ1-2; 7 bases map to TRBD1. The V gene's germline CDR1 is SEHNR and CDR2 FQNEAQ (reference sequence). The V segment lost 5 bases and the J segment 2 bases; nucleotides outside the gene matches: 8. This CDR3 spans 15 amino acids.

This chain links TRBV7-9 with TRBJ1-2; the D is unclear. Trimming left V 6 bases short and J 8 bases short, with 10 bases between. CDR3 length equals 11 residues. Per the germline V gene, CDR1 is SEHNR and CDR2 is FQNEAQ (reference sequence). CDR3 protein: CASSPVGGYTF. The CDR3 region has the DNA TGTGCCAGCAGTCCAGTGGGCGGCTACACCTTC.

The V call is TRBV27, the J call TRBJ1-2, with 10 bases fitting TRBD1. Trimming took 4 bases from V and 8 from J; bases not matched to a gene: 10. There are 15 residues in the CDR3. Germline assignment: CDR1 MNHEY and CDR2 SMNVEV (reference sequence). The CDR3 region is CASSWADRGRGGYTF. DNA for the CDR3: TGTGCCAGCAGTTGGGCCGACAGGGGGCGAGGGGGCTACACCTTC.

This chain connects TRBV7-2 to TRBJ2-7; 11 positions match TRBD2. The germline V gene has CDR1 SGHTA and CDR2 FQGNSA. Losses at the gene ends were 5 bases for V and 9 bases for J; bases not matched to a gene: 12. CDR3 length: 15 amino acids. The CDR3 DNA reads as TGTGCCAGCAGCCTACCACTAGCGGGAGTAATCGGGCAGTACTTC. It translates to CASSLPLAGVIGQYF.

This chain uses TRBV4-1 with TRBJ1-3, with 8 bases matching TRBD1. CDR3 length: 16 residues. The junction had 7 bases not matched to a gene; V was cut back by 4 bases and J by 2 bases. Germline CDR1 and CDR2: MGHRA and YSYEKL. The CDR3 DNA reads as TGCGCCAGCAGCCGACCGGACAGGGCGGCTGGAAACACCATATATTTT. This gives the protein CASSRPDRAAGNTIYF.

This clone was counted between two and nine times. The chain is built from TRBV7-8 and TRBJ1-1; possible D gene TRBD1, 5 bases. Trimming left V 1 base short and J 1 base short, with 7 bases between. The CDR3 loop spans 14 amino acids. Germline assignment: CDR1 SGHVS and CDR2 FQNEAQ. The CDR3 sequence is CASSLETANTEAFF. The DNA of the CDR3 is TGTGCCAGCAGCTTAGAGACAGCGAACACTGAAGCTTTCTTT.

The CDR3 sequence is CASSQEGAGGYTF. CDR3 DNA: TGCGCCAGCAGCCAAGAGGGGGCAGGTGGCTACACCTTC. The chain couples TRBV4-3 to TRBJ1-2; possibly TRBD1 for D (6 bases). The germline CDR1 and CDR2 sequences are LGHNA and YSLEER. Trimming cost V 0 bases and J 7 bases, with 9 bases left between them. The CDR3 consists of 13 residues.

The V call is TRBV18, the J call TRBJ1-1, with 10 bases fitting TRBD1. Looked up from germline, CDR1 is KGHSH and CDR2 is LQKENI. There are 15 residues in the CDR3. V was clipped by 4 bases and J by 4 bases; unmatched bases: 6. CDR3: CASSLGQGSPTEAFF. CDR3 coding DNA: TGTGCCAGCTCACTGGGACAGGGGTCTCCCACTGAAGCTTTCTTT.

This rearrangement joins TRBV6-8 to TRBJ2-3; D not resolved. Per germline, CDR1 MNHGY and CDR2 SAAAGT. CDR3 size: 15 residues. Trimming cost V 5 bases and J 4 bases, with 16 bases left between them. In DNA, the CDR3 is TGTGCCAGCAGTAATCAAGCCTCGGTCCCAGATACGCAGTATTTT. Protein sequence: CASSNQASVPDTQYF.

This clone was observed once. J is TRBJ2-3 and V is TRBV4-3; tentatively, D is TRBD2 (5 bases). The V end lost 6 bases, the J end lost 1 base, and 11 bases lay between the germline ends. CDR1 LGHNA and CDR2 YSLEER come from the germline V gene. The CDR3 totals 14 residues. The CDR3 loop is CASRLSGGTDTQYF. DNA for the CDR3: TGCGCCAGCAGACTCTCCGGGGGCACAGATACGCAGTATTTT.

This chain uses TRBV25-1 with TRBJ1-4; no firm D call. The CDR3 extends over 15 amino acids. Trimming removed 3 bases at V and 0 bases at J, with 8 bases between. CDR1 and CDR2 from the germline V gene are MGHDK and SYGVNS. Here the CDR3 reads CASSERGPTNEKLFF. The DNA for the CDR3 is TGTGCCAGCAGTGAGAGAGGCCCAACTAATGAAAAACTGTTTTTT.

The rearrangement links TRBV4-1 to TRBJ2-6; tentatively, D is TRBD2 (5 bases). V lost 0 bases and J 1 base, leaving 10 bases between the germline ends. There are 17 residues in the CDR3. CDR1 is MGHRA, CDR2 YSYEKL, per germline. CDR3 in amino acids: CASSQDFPGSGANVLTF. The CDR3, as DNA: TGCGCCAGCAGCCAAGATTTTCCGGGATCTGGGGCCAACGTCCTGACTTTC.

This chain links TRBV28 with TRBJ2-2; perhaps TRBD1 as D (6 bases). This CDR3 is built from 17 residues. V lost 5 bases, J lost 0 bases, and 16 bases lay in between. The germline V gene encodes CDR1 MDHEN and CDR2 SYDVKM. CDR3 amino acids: CASSPTPGAPNTGELFF. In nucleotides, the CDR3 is TGTGCCAGCAGTCCGACCCCAGGGGCTCCGAACACCGGGGAGCTGTTTTTT.

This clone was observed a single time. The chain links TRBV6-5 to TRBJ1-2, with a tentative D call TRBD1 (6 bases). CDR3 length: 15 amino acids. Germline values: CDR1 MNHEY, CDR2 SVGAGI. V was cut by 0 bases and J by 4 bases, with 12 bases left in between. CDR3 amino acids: CASSYSRGGGYGYTF. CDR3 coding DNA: TGTGCCAGCAGTTACTCGAGGGGGGGTGGCTATGGCTACACCTTC.

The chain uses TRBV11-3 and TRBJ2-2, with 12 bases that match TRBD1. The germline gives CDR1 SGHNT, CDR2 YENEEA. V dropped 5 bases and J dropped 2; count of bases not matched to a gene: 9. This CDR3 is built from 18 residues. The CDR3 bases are TGTGCCAGCAGCGCCTCCGGGACAGGGGGCCCAAACACCGGGGAGCTGTTTTTT. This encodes CASSASGTGGPNTGELFF.

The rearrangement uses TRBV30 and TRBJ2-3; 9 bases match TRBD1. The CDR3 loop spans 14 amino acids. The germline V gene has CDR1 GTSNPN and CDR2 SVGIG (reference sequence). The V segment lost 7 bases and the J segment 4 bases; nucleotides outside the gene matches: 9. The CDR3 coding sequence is TGTGCCTCCGGCTGGGACAGGGTGCCAGATACGCAGTATTTT. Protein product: CASGWDRVPDTQYF.

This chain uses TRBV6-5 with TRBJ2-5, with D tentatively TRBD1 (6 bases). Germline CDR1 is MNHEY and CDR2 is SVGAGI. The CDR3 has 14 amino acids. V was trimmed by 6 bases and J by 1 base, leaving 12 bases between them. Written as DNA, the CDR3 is TGTGCCAGCAGGGTAGACAGGTCCCAAGAGACCCAGTACTTC. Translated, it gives CASRVDRSQETQYF.

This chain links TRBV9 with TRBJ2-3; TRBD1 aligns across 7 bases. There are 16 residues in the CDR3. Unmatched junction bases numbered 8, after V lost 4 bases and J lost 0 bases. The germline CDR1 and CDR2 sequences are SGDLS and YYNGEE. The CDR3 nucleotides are TGTGCCAGCAGCATCGGGACAGCGAGTAGCACAGATACGCAGTATTTT. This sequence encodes CASSIGTASSTDTQYF. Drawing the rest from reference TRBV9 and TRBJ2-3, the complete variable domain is DSGVTQTPKHLITATGQRVTLRCSPRSGDLSVYWYQQSLDQGLQFLIQYYNGEERAKGNILERFSAQQFPDLHSELNLSSLELGDSALYFCASSIGTASSTDTQYFGPGTRLTVL.